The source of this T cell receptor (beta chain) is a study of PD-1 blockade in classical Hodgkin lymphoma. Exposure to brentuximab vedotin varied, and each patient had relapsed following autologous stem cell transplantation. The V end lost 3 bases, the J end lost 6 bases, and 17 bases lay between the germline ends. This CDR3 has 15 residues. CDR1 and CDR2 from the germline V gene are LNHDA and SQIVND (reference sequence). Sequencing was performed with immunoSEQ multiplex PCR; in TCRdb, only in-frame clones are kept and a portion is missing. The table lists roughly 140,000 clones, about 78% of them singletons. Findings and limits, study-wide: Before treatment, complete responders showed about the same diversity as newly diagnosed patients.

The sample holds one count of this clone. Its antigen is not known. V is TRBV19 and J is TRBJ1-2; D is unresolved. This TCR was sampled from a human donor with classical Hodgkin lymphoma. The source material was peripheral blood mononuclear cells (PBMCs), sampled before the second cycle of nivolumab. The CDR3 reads CASSIFSGGMHGYTF. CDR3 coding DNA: TGTGCCAGTAGTATCTTTTCGGGAGGGATGCATGGCTACACCTTC.